Listed below are T cell receptor beta chains from one sample, sequenced in a study of T-cell reconstitution after alpha-beta-depleted transplantation in children. TCRdb passed the PCR reads through MiXCR, listing each CDR3 protein once. The table shows roughly 570,000 distinct CDR3 sequences, with more than 20% occurring only once. Sequencing was performed on PBMCs, taken before TCRalphabeta/CD19-depleted stem cell transplant. Receptor source: a boy in the first two years of life with Wiskott-Aldrich syndrome, due to receive a stem cell transplant. CDR3s include the opening cysteine and the closing phenylalanine or tryptophan. The D gene is left open where the match is weak. Rows may omit the clone size; those that give it use once, few, many or a size class.

CASSQPAGLVGYTF | TGCGCCAGCAGCCAACCCGCAGGATTGGTCGGCTACACCTTC | - | TRBV4-1 | 14 | - | TRBJ1-2
CASSQGLAGGPGTGELFF | TGTGCCAGCAGCCAAGGACTAGCGGGAGGGCCGGGCACCGGGGAGCTGTTTTTT | - | TRBV3-1 | 18 | TRBD2 | TRBJ2-2
CASSRGQASYEQYF | TGTGCCAGCAGCCGGGGACAGGCGAGCTACGAGCAGTACTTC | many | TRBV5-8 | 14 | TRBD1 | TRBJ2-7
CASSLASTSYDEQFF | TGCGCCAGCAGCTTGGCTAGTACTTCTTACGATGAGCAGTTCTTC | - | TRBV5-1 | 15 | - | TRBJ2-1
CATSRDSGAYGYTF | TGTGCCACCAGCAGAGATTCGGGGGCCTATGGCTACACCTTC | - | TRBV15 | 14 | - | TRBJ1-2
CASVAAGNEQFF | TGTGCCAGCGTCGCAGCTGGGAATGAGCAGTTCTTC | - | TRBV2 | 12 | - | TRBJ2-1
CSARDLGTDTNEQFF | TGCAGTGCTAGAGATCTCGGGACAGACACCAATGAGCAGTTCTTC | few | TRBV20-1 | 15 | TRBD1 | TRBJ2-1
CASSFPRDRGRYWGLADNEQFF | TGTGCCAGCAGCTTTCCAAGGGACAGGGGGCGATATTGGGGACTAGCGGACAATGAGCAGTTCTTC | few | TRBV5-6 | 22 | - | TRBJ2-1
CASSSTGKGNTIYF | TGTGCCAGCAGCTCGACAGGGAAAGGAAACACCATATATTTT | few | TRBV27 | 14 | TRBD1 | TRBJ1-3
CASRVAGVQNEQFF | TGTGCCAGCAGGGTAGCGGGAGTCCAGAATGAGCAGTTCTTC | - | TRBV25-1 | 14 | TRBD2 | TRBJ2-1
CASSPPRGEGYNEQFF | TGTGCCAGCAGCCCTCCTCGGGGAGAGGGCTACAATGAGCAGTTCTTC | few | TRBV7-2 | 16 | - | TRBJ2-1
CAISEYYEQYF | TGTGCCATCAGTGAGTACTACGAGCAGTACTTC | many | TRBV10-3 | 11 | - | TRBJ2-7
CASSSILAGGRTGHNEQFF | TGCGCCAGCAGTAGTATTCTAGCGGGAGGGAGGACCGGCCACAATGAGCAGTTCTTC | - | TRBV5-1 | 19 | TRBD2 | TRBJ2-1
CASSQFQTSNEQFF | TGCGCCAGCAGCCAATTCCAAACTAGCAATGAGCAGTTCTTC | few | TRBV4-1 | 14 | - | TRBJ2-1
CASSSLRGVPYF | TGTGCCAGCAGTTCACTCAGGGGAGTACCGTACTTC | - | TRBV12-3/TRBV12-4 | 12 | - | TRBJ2-7
CSVGQGGDTQYF | TGCAGCGTGGGACAGGGAGGAGATACGCAGTATTTT | - | TRBV29-1 | 12 | TRBD1 | TRBJ2-3
CASSWTGRAYEQYF | TGTGCCAGCAGTTGGACAGGGAGGGCTTACGAGCAGTACTTC | few | TRBV3-1 | 14 | - | TRBJ2-7
CTCGLAGSETQYF | TGCACCTGCGGACTAGCGGGATCTGAGACCCAGTACTTC | - | TRBV20-1 | 13 | TRBD2 | TRBJ2-5
CASRTGQETEAFF | TGCGCCAGCAGGACAGGGCAAGAGACTGAAGCTTTCTTT | - | TRBV5-1 | 13 | TRBD1 | TRBJ1-1
CATSAPWTGGGYEQYF | TGTGCCACCAGTGCCCCTTGGACAGGGGGGGGTTACGAGCAGTACTTC | few | TRBV24-1 | 16 | TRBD1 | TRBJ2-7
CASSYRTSGIQETQYF | TGTGCCAGCAGTTACAGGACTAGCGGAATTCAAGAGACCCAGTACTTC | - | TRBV6-5 | 16 | TRBD2 | TRBJ2-5
CASTPIKRGTEAFF | TGTGCCAGCACCCCTATCAAGCGAGGGACTGAAGCTTTCTTT | few | TRBV6-1 | 14 | - | TRBJ1-1
CASSLSGDRFTDTQYF | TGTGCCAGCAGCCTCAGTGGGGACAGATTCACAGATACGCAGTATTTT | - | TRBV7-3 | 16 | TRBD1 | TRBJ2-3
CASSFITGTSGRNEQYF | TGCGCCAGCAGCTTTATAACCGGGACTAGCGGGAGGAACGAGCAGTACTTC | few | TRBV5-1 | 17 | TRBD2 | TRBJ2-7
CASSLMRRVGDTQYF | TGCGCCAGCAGCTTGATGAGAAGGGTGGGAGATACGCAGTATTTT | - | TRBV5-1 | 15 | - | TRBJ2-3
CSASYSYNSPLHF | TGCAGTGCTAGTTACAGCTATAATTCACCCCTCCACTTT | - | TRBV20-1 | 13 | - | TRBJ1-6
CAISESTLDTQQETQYF | TGTGCCATCAGTGAGTCGACTCTGGACACCCAACAAGAGACCCAGTACTTC | few | TRBV10-3 | 17 | - | TRBJ2-5
CASSQDRAGIYNEQFF | TGCGCCAGCAGCCAAGACCGAGCGGGGATATACAATGAGCAGTTCTTC | few | TRBV4-1 | 16 | TRBD2 | TRBJ2-1
CASSQGRRGYTF | TGTGCCAGCAGCCAAGGGCGTCGAGGCTACACCTTC | - | TRBV3-1 | 12 | - | TRBJ1-2
CASSLEQGKSYEQYF | TGCGCCAGCAGCTTGGAGCAGGGAAAATCCTACGAGCAGTACTTC | few | TRBV5-1 | 15 | - | TRBJ2-7
CASSLAQVAGSKYNEQFF | TGCGCCAGCAGCTTGGCCCAGGTAGCGGGGAGTAAATACAATGAGCAGTTCTTC | few | TRBV5-1 | 18 | TRBD2 | TRBJ2-1
CSGLGVYPYGYTF | TGCAGCGGCCTCGGGGTTTACCCCTATGGCTACACCTTC | few | TRBV29-1 | 13 | - | TRBJ1-2
CSAQIGLGRQFF | TGCAGTGCTCAAATCGGACTAGGCCGGCAGTTCTTC | - | TRBV20-1 | 12 | TRBD2 | TRBJ2-1
CSARDRRQGESQPQHF | TGCAGTGCTAGAGATAGACGGCAGGGTGAAAGTCAGCCCCAGCATTTT | - | TRBV20-1 | 16 | - | TRBJ1-5
CASSPSSGGPSGEQFF | TGTGCCAGCTCTCCCTCTAGCGGGGGCCCCTCGGGTGAGCAGTTCTTC | - | TRBV18 | 16 | TRBD2 | TRBJ2-1
CASSLVLEEQFF | TGTGCCAGCAGCTTAGTTTTGGAAGAGCAGTTCTTC | - | TRBV7-2 | 12 | - | TRBJ2-1
CASSLNPFSYEQYF | TGTGCCAGCAGTTTAAATCCCTTCTCTTACGAGCAGTACTTC | few | TRBV28 | 14 | - | TRBJ2-7
CASIRRPANEKLFF | TGTGCCAGCATTCGTCGGCCGGCTAATGAAAAACTGTTTTTT | - | TRBV2 | 14 | - | TRBJ1-4
CASSPDGTGDSPLHF | TGTGCCAGCAGTCCCGACGGGACAGGGGATTCACCCCTCCACTTT | few | TRBV5-5 | 15 | TRBD1 | TRBJ1-6
CASSPLGAIAYTEAFF | TGCGCCAGCAGCCCGCTAGGGGCAATCGCCTACACTGAAGCTTTCTTT | - | TRBV5-1 | 16 | - | TRBJ1-1
CASSFNGPGELFF | TGTGCCAGCAGCTTTAATGGTCCCGGGGAGCTGTTTTTT | few | TRBV7-9 | 13 | - | TRBJ2-2
CASSPRPDSNTEAFF | TGTGCCAGCTCACCCAGACCGGACTCGAACACTGAAGCTTTCTTT | - | TRBV18 | 15 | - | TRBJ1-1
CASSPPGDRRPYEQYF | TGTGCCAGCTCACCACCGGGCGACAGGCGTCCCTACGAGCAGTACTTC | few | TRBV18 | 16 | - | TRBJ2-7
CASSLGDRKETNGYTF | TGTGCCAGCAGCTTAGGGGACAGAAAGGAAACTAATGGCTACACCTTC | - | TRBV7-3 | 16 | TRBD1 | TRBJ1-2
CASSPGQGVELREQYF | TGTGCCAGCAGTCCCGGACAGGGGGTGGAACTTCGGGAGCAGTACTTC | - | TRBV12-3/TRBV12-4 | 16 | TRBD1 | TRBJ2-7
CASSLPEVYEQYF | TGTGCCAGCAGTCTTCCAGAAGTCTACGAGCAGTACTTC | - | TRBV28 | 13 | - | TRBJ2-7